The next 25 T cell receptor beta chains were all read from a single sample in a study of blood T cell repertoires in COVID-19. The data were produced by immunoSEQ multiplex PCR, yet TCRdb's version contains in-frame clones alone and is incomplete. The table shows 200,000 to 250,000 clones, with 70% to 90% occurring only once. The sequenced material came from PBMCs or T cells enriched from blood (not recorded which). Source of these receptors: a man in his fifties who had been exposed to COVID-19.

V and J are TRBV7-3 and TRBJ2-6; D gene unclear. The CDR3 is 15 amino acids. V was shortened by 2 bases and J by 0 bases, with 5 bases between the two germline ends. Looked up from germline, CDR1 is SGHTA and CDR2 is FQGTGA. In nucleotides, the CDR3 is TGTGCCAGCAGCTTATCTGTCTCTGGGGCCAACGTCCTGACTTTC. This codes for CASSLSVSGANVLTF.

This clone was seen a few times. This chain uses TRBV13 with TRBJ2-7; weak D call: TRBD1 (5 bases). This CDR3 has 13 amino acids. Trimming took off 5 bases at V and 4 bases at J, with 12 bases between the two ends. Looked up from germline, CDR1 is PRHDT and CDR2 is FYEKMQ (reference sequence). The CDR3 spells CASSIGQGYEQYV. The CDR3 region has the DNA TGTGCCAGCAGCATCGGACAAGGGTACGAGCAGTACGTC.

V and J are TRBV28 and TRBJ1-6; a possible D gene is TRBD1 (6 bases). This CDR3 has 17 residues. Trimming shortened V by 6 bases and J by 0 bases, and 15 bases separated the two germline ends. CDR1 and CDR2 (germline): MDHEN, SYDVKM. The CDR3 DNA is TGTGCCAGCAGCCGTCGGACAGCAAGCTCCTATAATTCACCCCTCCACTTT. It is translated as CASSRRTASSYNSPLHF.

The CDR3 coding sequence is TGTGCCAGTAGCACCGGGACAGGGGTGTTGCGAGGCTACACCTTC. It encodes CASSTGTGVLRGYTF. The chain uses TRBV19 and TRBJ1-2; TRBD1 agrees at 10 bases. The CDR3 has 15 residues. CDR1 is LNHDA, CDR2 SQIVND, per germline (reference sequence). After removal of 6 bases from V and 8 bases from J, the junction contained 12 bases not matched to a gene.

The chain links TRBV5-1 to TRBJ1-5; D might be TRBD1 (5 bases). This CDR3 has 15 residues. The V end was cut by 2 bases, the J end by 3 bases, with 12 bases between. Germline-derived CDR1 and CDR2 are SGHRS and YFSETQ. CDR3 region: CASSLQGTDNQPQHF. The CDR3 nucleotides read TGCGCCAGCAGCTTACAAGGGACTGACAATCAGCCCCAGCATTTT.

The genes are TRBV7-9 and TRBJ2-3; D is possibly TRBD1 (7 bases). Germline V lookup: CDR1 SEHNR, CDR2 FQNEAQ (reference sequence). The CDR3 contains 17 residues. V was shortened by 3 bases and J by 0 bases, with 16 bases between the two germline ends. The CDR3 DNA reads as TGTGCCAGCAGCTTGAGACCTCAGGGGGGAAGCACAGATACGCAGTATTTT. Its translation: CASSLRPQGGSTDTQYF.

The V gene is TRBV7-9, the J gene TRBJ2-1; maybe TRBD1 (6 bases). Trimming cost V 2 bases and J 7 bases, with 12 bases left between them. The CDR3 is made up of 14 amino acids. From germline, CDR1 is SEHNR and CDR2 FQNEAQ (reference sequence). CDR3 sequence reads: CASSLKAGENEQFF. The CDR3 nucleotides are TGTGCCAGCAGCTTAAAGGCAGGGGAGAATGAGCAGTTCTTC.

This clone was picked up one time. The V and J genes are TRBV16 and TRBJ1-6, with 8 bases fitting TRBD1. CDR3 length: 18 amino acids. J gave up 3 bases and V 1 base, and 8 bases lay outside the gene matches. CDR1 is KGHSY and CDR2 is FQNENV in the germline V gene. CDR3 DNA: TGTGCCAGCAGCCAATACCCGACAGGGGCAATCTATAATTCACCCCTCCACTTT. As protein: CASSQYPTGAIYNSPLHF.

This chain connects TRBV19 to TRBJ2-7, with TRBD2 matching 8 bases. The CDR3 sequence is 14 residues long. V shed 3 bases, J shed 4 bases, and the junction held 5 bases outside the gene matches. Per germline, CDR1 LNHDA and CDR2 SQIVND (reference sequence). The CDR3 region has the DNA TGTGCCAGTAGTATGGGACTAGGGAGATACGAGCAGTACTTC. It yields the protein CASSMGLGRYEQYF.

This sequence joins TRBV10-3 and TRBJ1-2; D uncertain. Trimming removed 2 bases from V and 4 bases from J, with 8 bases in between. This CDR3 is 13 amino acids long. The V gene's germline CDR1 is ENHRY and CDR2 SYGVKD. As DNA, the CDR3 is TGTGCCATCAGTGAGGACCGAGGCTATGGCTACACCTTC. Amino acids: CAISEDRGYGYTF.

The V call is TRBV3-1 (or the pseudogene TRBV3-2), the J call TRBJ2-2, with D perhaps matching TRBD2 (6 bases). This CDR3 has 13 amino acids. Germline-derived CDR1 and CDR2 are LGHDT and YNNKEL (reference sequence). Trimming removed 8 bases at V and 2 bases at J, with 9 bases between. CDR3 nucleotides: TGTGCCAGCGAGGACTACAACACCGGGGAGCTGTTTTTT. Amino acids: CASEDYNTGELFF.

This chain uses TRBV25-1 with TRBJ1-1; 7 nucleotides match TRBD1. Germline trimming cut 5 bases from V and 7 bases from J; bases unmatched to any gene: 10. The CDR3 extends over 14 amino acids. Germline values: CDR1 MGHDK, CDR2 SYGVNS. CDR3 residues: CASSPTGTAIEAFF. CDR3 bases: TGTGCCAGCAGTCCCACCGGGACAGCTATTGAAGCTTTCTTT.

The gene calls are TRBV15 and TRBJ1-6; TRBD1 is a possible D gene (5 bases). The germline V gene has CDR1 LNHNV and CDR2 YYDKDF (reference sequence). Trimming stripped 0 bases from V and 9 bases from J, with 15 bases between. The CDR3 has 16 amino acids. As DNA, the CDR3 is TGTGCCACCAGCAGAGATTCCCCCTCGGGGGGTTCACCCCTCCACTTT. It yields the protein CATSRDSPSGGSPLHF.

This sequence joins TRBV3-1 (or the pseudogene TRBV3-2) and TRBJ2-1; a possible D gene is TRBD2 (6 bases). The V end was cut by 4 bases, the J end by 8 bases, with 18 bases between. CDR1 is LGHDT, CDR2 YNNKEL, per germline (reference sequence). The CDR3 extends over 15 amino acids. The CDR3 loop is CASSPRGLPGDEQFF. The CDR3 region has the DNA TGTGCCAGCAGCCCTCGGGGACTTCCGGGGGATGAGCAGTTCTTC.

This clone was detected once. The rearrangement joins TRBV5-1 to TRBJ1-4, with 7 positions matching TRBD1. CDR1 is SGHRS, CDR2 YFSETQ, per germline. With 0 bases clipped from V and 7 bases from J, the junction kept 3 bases outside the gene matches. CDR3 length: 14 amino acids. The DNA of the CDR3 is TGCGCCAGCAGCTTGGAGGCAGGGGGTGAAAAACTGTTTTTT. It encodes CASSLEAGGEKLFF.

The V gene is TRBV18, the J gene TRBJ1-2; weak D call: TRBD1 (6 bases). CDR3 length: 16 amino acids. Trimming took 3 bases from V and 7 from J, leaving 21 bases between them. Germline loops: CDR1 KGHSH, CDR2 LQKENI. The CDR3 loop is CASSPWDTKEFSGYTF. In nucleotides, the CDR3 is TGTGCCAGCTCACCCTGGGACACTAAAGAATTCTCTGGCTACACCTTC.

V usage is TRBV5-1 and J usage is TRBJ1-2; maybe TRBD1 (6 bases). Trimming pared 4 bases from V and 6 bases from J, leaving 10 bases between. Germline V gene data show CDR1 as SGHRS and CDR2 as YFSETQ. This CDR3 comprises 12 residues. This CDR3 is CASSEQGNGYTF. CDR3 bases: TGCGCCAGCAGCGAGCAGGGGAATGGCTACACCTTC. The full variable domain, with the rest looked up from reference TRBV5-1 and TRBJ1-2, is KAGVTQTPRYLIKTRGQQVTLSCSPISGHRSVSWYQQTPGQGLQFLFEYFSETQRNKGNFPGRFSGRQFSNSRSEMNVSTLELGDSALYLCASSEQGNGYTFGSGTRLTVV.

This rearrangement joins TRBV2 to TRBJ1-5; possibly TRBD1 for D (5 bases). The V and J ends lost 5 bases and 6 bases respectively, with 14 bases between them. The CDR3 loop spans 14 amino acids. Germline assignment: CDR1 SNHLY and CDR2 FYNNEI. The CDR3 reads CASSFLRDGQPQHF. The CDR3 nucleotides read TGTGCCAGCAGTTTCTTGCGGGACGGTCAGCCCCAGCATTTT.

This clone appeared a single time. This sequence joins TRBV7-9 and TRBJ2-3; 9 bases agree with TRBD2. Germline lookup yields CDR1 SEHNR and CDR2 FQNEAQ (reference sequence). Trimming at V came to 5 bases and at J to 2 bases, leaving 5 bases not matched to a gene. This CDR3 comprises 15 residues. The DNA of the CDR3 is TGTGCCAGCAGCCTGCGGGGGGGACACACAGATACGCAGTATTTT. Protein product: CASSLRGGHTDTQYF.

This clone is a singleton in its sample. Other nucleotide sequences from this sample produce the same CDR3. The chain has TRBV9 and TRBJ1-2, with D tentatively TRBD1 (5 bases). CDR3 length: 14 residues. Trimming cost V 0 bases and J 4 bases, with 10 bases left between them. Germline CDR1 reads SGDLS; CDR2 reads YYNGEE. The CDR3, as DNA: TGTGCCAGCAGCGTAGGCCCAGGGCTCTATGGCTACACCTTC. Translated: CASSVGPGLYGYTF.

The chain uses TRBV7-8 and TRBJ2-1; 13 positions match TRBD2. The CDR3 is 15 amino acids. Germline values: CDR1 SGHVS, CDR2 FQNEAQ. V shed 3 bases, J shed 8 bases, and the junction held 4 bases outside the gene matches. CDR3 sequence reads: CASSLGLAGRDEQFF. The CDR3 coding sequence is TGTGCCAGCAGCTTGGGACTAGCGGGAAGGGATGAGCAGTTCTTC. Using reference TRBV7-8 and TRBJ2-1 for the parts outside the CDR3, the full variable domain is GAGVSQSPRYKVAKRGQDVALRCDPISGHVSLFWYQQALGQGPEFLTYFQNEAQLDKSGLPSDRFFAERPEGSVSTLKIQRTQQEDSAVYLCASSLGLAGRDEQFFGPGTRLTVL.

The chain couples TRBV6-5 to TRBJ2-1; the D is unclear. The CDR3 covers 14 residues. Germline-derived CDR1 and CDR2 are MNHEY and SVGAGI. The V gene lost 2 bases and the J gene lost 3 bases, with 8 bases spanning the gap. DNA for the CDR3: TGTGCCAGCAGTTACATGTCGGGCTACAATGAGCAGTTCTTC. It codes for CASSYMSGYNEQFF.

This clone has ten or more counts. The J gene is TRBJ1-1, the V gene TRBV13; 8 bases map to TRBD1. The length of the CDR3 is 18 residues. J lost 4 bases, V lost 4 bases, and 17 bases had no gene match. The V gene's germline CDR1 is PRHDT and CDR2 FYEKMQ (reference sequence). The CDR3 DNA is TGTGCCAGCAGCTCACAAATCATCAGGGGGCACACGTCCACTGAAGCTTTCTTT. Its protein is CASSSQIIRGHTSTEAFF.

The chain is built from TRBV9 and TRBJ2-3, with 8 bases that match TRBD2. Germline V CDR1 and CDR2: SGDLS, YYNGEE. Unmatched junction bases numbered 11, after V lost 3 bases and J lost 14 bases. The CDR3 has 13 residues. CDR3 sequence: CASSGPPGLELYF. Here the CDR3 DNA reads TGTGCCAGCAGCGGGCCACCGGGACTAGAGCTGTATTTT.

V usage is TRBV14 and J usage is TRBJ2-1, with 12 bases lining up with TRBD2. The CDR3 extends over 20 amino acids. The V gene's germline CDR1 is SGHDN and CDR2 FVKESK. J was trimmed by 0 bases and V by 4 bases; bases with no gene match: 13. The CDR3 reads CASSRQSSGRASGSYNEQFF. The CDR3, as DNA: TGTGCCAGCAGCCGACAGTCTAGCGGGAGGGCCTCGGGCTCCTACAATGAGCAGTTCTTC.